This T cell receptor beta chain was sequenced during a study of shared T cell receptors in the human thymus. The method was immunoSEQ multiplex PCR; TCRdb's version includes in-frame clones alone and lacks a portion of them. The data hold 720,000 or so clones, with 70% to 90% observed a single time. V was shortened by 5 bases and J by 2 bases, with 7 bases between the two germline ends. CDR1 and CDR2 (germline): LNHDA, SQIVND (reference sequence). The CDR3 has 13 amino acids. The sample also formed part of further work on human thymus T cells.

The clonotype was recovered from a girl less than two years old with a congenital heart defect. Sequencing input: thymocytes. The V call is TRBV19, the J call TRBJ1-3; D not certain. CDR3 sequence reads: CASSRDPGNTIYF. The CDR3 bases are TGTGCCAGTAGTCGGGATCCTGGAAACACCATATATTTT.